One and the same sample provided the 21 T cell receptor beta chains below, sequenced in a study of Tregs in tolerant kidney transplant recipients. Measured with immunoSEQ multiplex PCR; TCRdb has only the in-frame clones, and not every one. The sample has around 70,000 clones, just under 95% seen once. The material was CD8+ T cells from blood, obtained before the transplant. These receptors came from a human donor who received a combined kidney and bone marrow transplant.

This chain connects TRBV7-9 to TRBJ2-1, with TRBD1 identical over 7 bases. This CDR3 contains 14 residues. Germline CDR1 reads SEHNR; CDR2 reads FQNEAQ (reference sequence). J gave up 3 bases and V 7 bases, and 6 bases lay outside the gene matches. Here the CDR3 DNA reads TGTGCCAGCATGGTGGCAGGGGGCTACAATGAGCAGTTCTTC. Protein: CASMVAGGYNEQFF.

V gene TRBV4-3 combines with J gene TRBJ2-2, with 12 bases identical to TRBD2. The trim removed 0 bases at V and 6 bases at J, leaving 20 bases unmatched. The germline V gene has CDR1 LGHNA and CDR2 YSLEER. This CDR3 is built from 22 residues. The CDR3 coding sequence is TGCGCCAGCAGCCAAGACACCCTAGCGGGGGGGCCTCCATTCAGGTTGGCCGGGGAGCTGTTTTTT. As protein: CASSQDTLAGGPPFRLAGELFF.

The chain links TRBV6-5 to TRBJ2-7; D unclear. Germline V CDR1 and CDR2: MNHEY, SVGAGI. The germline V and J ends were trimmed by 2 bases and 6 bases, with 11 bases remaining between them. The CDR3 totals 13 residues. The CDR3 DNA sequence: TGTGCCAGCAGTTACGCCGTACGCAGCGAGCAGTACTTC. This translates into CASSYAVRSEQYF.

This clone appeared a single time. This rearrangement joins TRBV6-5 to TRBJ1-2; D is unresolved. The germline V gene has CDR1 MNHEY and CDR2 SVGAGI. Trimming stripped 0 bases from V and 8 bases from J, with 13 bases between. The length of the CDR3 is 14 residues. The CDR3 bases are TGTGCCAGCAGTTACTCTCTACCGTCGGAGGGCTACACCTTC. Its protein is CASSYSLPSEGYTF.

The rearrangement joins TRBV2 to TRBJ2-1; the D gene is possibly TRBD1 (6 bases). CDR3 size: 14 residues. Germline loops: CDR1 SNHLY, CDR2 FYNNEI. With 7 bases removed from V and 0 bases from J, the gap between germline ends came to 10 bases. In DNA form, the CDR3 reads TGTGCCAGCACAGGACAGAGCTCCTACAATGAGCAGTTCTTC. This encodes CASTGQSSYNEQFF.

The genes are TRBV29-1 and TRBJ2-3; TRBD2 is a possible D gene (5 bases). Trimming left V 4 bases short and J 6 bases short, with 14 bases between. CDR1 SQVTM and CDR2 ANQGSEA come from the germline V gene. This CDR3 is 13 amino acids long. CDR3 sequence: CSVVLASSDTQYF. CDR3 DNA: TGCAGCGTTGTGCTAGCTTCATCGGATACGCAGTATTTT.

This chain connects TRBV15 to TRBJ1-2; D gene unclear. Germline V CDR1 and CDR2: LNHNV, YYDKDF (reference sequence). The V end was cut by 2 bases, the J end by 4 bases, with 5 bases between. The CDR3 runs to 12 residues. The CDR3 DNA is TGTGCCACCAGCAGACAATCCTATGGCTACACCTTC. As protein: CATSRQSYGYTF.

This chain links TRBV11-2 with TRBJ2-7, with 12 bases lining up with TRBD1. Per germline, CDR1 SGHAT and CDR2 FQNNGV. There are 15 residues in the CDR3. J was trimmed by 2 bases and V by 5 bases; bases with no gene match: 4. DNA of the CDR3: TGTGCCAGCAGCCTGGGGACAGGGGGCCCCTACGAGCAGTACTTC. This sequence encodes CASSLGTGGPYEQYF.

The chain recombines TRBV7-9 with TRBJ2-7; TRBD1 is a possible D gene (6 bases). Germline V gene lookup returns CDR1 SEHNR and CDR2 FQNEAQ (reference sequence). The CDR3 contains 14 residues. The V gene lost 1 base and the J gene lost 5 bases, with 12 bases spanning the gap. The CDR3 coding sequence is TGTGCCAGCAGCTTAGTTTCCCAGGGGCACGAGCAGTACTTC. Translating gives CASSLVSQGHEQYF.

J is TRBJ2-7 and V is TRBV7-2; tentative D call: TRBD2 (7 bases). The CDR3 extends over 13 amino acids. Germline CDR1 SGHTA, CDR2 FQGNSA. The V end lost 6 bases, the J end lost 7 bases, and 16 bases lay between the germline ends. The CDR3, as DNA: TGTGCCAGCAGAGGCGGGGGACACCATGAGCAGTACTTC. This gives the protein CASRGGGHHEQYF.

The CDR3 DNA follows: TGTGCCAGCAGTGATTCGACAGGGGATGGCTACACCTTC. It encodes CASSDSTGDGYTF. The chain couples TRBV6-4 to TRBJ1-2; TRBD1 matches at 8 bases. There are 13 residues in the CDR3. The J segment lost 6 bases and the V segment lost 3 bases, leaving 3 bases of the junction unmatched. Germline V gives CDR1 MRHNA, CDR2 SNTAGT.

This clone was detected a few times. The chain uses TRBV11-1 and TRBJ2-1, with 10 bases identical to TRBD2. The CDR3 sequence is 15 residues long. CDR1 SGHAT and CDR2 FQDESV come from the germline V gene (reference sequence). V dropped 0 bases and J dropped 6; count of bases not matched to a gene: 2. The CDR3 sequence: CASSLAASGGNEQFF. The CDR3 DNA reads TGTGCCAGCAGCTTAGCGGCTAGCGGGGGCAATGAGCAGTTCTTC.

CDR3 sequence reads: CASSKEDRDVFRNQPQHF. DNA for the CDR3: TGTGCCAGCAGCAAAGAGGACAGGGATGTGTTTCGCAATCAGCCCCAGCATTTT. V and J are TRBV21-1 and TRBJ1-5; the table's D gene call, TRBD1, was not cross checked with the DNA. TRBV21-1 is described as a pseudogene. The CDR3 covers 18 residues.

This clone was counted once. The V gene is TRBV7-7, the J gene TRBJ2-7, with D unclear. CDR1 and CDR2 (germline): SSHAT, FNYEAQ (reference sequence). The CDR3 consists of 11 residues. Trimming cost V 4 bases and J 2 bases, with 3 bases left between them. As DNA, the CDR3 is TGTGCCAGCAGCTCAGCCTACGAGCAGTACTTC. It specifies CASSSAYEQYF.

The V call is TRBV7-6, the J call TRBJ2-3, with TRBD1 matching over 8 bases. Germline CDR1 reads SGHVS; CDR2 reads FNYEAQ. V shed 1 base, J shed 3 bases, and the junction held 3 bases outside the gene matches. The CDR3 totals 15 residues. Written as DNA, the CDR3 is TGTGCCAGCAGCTTAGGGACAGGGATGACAGATACGCAGTATTTT. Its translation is CASSLGTGMTDTQYF.

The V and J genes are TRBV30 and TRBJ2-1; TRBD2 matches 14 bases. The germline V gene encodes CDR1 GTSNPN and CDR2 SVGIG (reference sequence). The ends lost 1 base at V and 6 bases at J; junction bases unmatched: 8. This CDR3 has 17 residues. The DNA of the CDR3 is TGTGCCTGGAGTGGCCCCCTGACTAGCGGGAGGGCCAATGAGCAGTTCTTC. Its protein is CAWSGPLTSGRANEQFF.

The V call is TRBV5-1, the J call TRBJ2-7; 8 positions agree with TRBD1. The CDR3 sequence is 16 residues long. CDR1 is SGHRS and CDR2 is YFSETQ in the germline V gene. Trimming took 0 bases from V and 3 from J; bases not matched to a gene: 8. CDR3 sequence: CASSLVMGTGFYEQYF. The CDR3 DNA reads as TGCGCCAGCAGCTTGGTGATGGGGACAGGATTCTACGAGCAGTACTTC.

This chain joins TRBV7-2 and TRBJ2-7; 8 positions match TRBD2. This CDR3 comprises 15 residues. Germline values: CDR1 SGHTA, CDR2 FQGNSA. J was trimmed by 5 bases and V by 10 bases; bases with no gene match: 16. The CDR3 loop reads CATNTGTSPLDEQYF. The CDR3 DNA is TGTGCCACCAATACCGGGACTAGTCCGCTCGACGAGCAGTACTTC.

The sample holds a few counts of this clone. CDR3 sequence reads: CASSWGGHTEAFF. DNA of the CDR3: TGTGCCAGTAGTTGGGGAGGGCACACTGAAGCTTTCTTT. This chain uses TRBV19 with TRBJ1-1; D gene uncertain. The germline CDR1 and CDR2 sequences are LNHDA and SQIVND (reference sequence). V gave up 5 bases and J gave up 3 bases, with 10 bases separating them. This CDR3 spans 13 amino acids.

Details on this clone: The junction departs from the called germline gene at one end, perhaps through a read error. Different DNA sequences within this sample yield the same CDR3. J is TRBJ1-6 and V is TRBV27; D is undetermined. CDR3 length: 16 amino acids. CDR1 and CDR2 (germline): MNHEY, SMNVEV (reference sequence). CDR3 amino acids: CASSEEVAGYNSPLHF. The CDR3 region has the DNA TGTGCCAGCAGCGAGGAGGTGGCAGGCTATAATTCCCCCCTCCACTTT.

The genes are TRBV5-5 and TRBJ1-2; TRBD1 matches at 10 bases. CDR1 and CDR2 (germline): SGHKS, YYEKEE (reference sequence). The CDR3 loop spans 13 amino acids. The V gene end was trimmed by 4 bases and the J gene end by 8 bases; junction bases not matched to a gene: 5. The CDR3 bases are TGTGCCAGCAGCCTCGGACAGGGGGACGGCTACACCTTC. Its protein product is CASSLGQGDGYTF.